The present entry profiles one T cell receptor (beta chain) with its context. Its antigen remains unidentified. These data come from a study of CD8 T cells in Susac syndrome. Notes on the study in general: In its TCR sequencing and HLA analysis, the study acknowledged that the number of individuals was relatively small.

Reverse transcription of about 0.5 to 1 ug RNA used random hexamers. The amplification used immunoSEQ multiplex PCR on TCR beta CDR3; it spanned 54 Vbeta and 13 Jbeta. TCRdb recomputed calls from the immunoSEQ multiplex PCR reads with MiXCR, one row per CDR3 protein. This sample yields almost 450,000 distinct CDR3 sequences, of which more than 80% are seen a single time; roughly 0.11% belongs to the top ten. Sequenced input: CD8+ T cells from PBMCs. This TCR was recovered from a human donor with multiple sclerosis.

CDR3: CASSQTGTVYEQYF. The CDR3 DNA follows: TGTGCCAGCAGCCAAACCGGGACAGTCTACGAGCAGTACTTC. This chain links TRBV28 with TRBJ2-7, with 7 bases lining up with TRBD1. Trimming took 6 bases from V and 3 from J; bases not matched to a gene: 8. Germline lookup yields CDR1 MDHEN and CDR2 SYDVKM. This CDR3 comprises 14 residues.